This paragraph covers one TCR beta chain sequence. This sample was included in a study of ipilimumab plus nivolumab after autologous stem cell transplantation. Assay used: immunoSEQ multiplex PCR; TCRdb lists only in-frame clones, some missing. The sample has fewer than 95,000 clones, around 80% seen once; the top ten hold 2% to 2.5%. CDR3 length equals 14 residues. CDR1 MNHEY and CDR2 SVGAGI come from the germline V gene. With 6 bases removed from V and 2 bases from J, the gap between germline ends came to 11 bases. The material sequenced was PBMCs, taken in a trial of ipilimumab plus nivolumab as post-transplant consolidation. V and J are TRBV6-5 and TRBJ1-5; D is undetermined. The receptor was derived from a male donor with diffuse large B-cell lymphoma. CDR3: CASRPPGGNQPQHF. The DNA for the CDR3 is TGTGCCAGCAGGCCACCGGGAGGCAATCAGCCCCAGCATTTT.